These T cell receptor beta chains were read from a single sample in a study of T cells in Graves' hyperthyroidism and ophthalmopathy. TCRdb used MiXCR to reprocess the multiplex PCR reads, holding one entry per CDR3 protein. This sample yields hundreds of thousands of distinct CDR3 sequences, of which 38% are seen a single time; around 9.3% belongs to the top ten. Sequenced input: blood. These receptors originate from a man between 18 and 35 years old with Graves' hyperthyroidism. The CDR3 runs from the conserved cysteine through the conserved F or W. A D gene is named only where the DNA matches it firmly. Where a row states a size, it is once, few, many or the class of an expanded clone; other rows omit it.

cdr3_length,d_call,clone_size,j_call,v_call,cdr3_nt,cdr3_aa
14,.,.,TRBJ1-1,TRBV7-9,TGTGCCAGCAGCCATCGCGACAGAAAAACTGAAGCTTTCTTT,CASSHRDRKTEAFF
16,TRBD1,.,TRBJ1-6,TRBV7-9,TGTGCCAGCAGCGGGACAGGGGGAGCCTATAATTCACCCCTCCACTTT,CASSGTGGAYNSPLHF
17,.,.,TRBJ2-6,TRBV29-1,TGCAGCGTAGCGGAGGGGACACGAGGCTCTGGGGCCAACGTCCTGACTTTC,CSVAEGTRGSGANVLTF
12,.,many,TRBJ2-7,TRBV29-1,TGCAGCGCCCGACTAGACTCCTACGAGCAGTACTTC,CSARLDSYEQYF
15,TRBD1,.,TRBJ2-5,TRBV27,TGTGCCAGCAGTTCTCCGGGACAGGGCCCAGAGACCCAGTACTTC,CASSSPGQGPETQYF
14,.,.,TRBJ1-1,TRBV12-3/TRBV12-4,TGTGCCAGCAGGCCGAAACTCGTGAACACTGAAGCTTTCTTT,CASRPKLVNTEAFF
15,.,.,TRBJ2-1,TRBV5-8,TGTGCCAGCAGCGCCTTCAGCGGGTCCTACAATGAGCAGTTCTTC,CASSAFSGSYNEQFF
14,TRBD1,many,TRBJ2-7,TRBV29-1,TGCAGCGTTGCAAATCCGGGACAGCCTTACGAGCAGTACTTC,CSVANPGQPYEQYF
15,.,many,TRBJ2-6,TRBV5-1,TGCGCCAGCAGCTTGTGGAAGACTGGGGCCAACGTCCTGACTTTC,CASSLWKTGANVLTF
12,TRBD1,few,TRBJ1-1,TRBV6-1,TGTGCCAGCAGTTGGACAGGGGGCGAAGCTTTCTTT,CASSWTGGEAFF
13,.,many,TRBJ1-5,TRBV20-1,TGCAGTGCTAGACCAGGGAACAATCAGCCCCAGCATTTT,CSARPGNNQPQHF
14,TRBD1,.,TRBJ2-7,TRBV2,TGTGCCAGCAGTCAACAGGGGGTCACCTACGAGCAGTACTTC,CASSQQGVTYEQYF
13,TRBD1,many,TRBJ1-1,TRBV10-3,TGTGCCACCAGGGGGGAAATGAACACTGAAGCTTTCTTT,CATRGEMNTEAFF
16,TRBD2,.,TRBJ2-5,TRBV2,TGTGCCAGCAGCTCCCGGACTAGCGGAGACCAAGAGACCCAGTACTTC,CASSSRTSGDQETQYF
14,.,.,TRBJ2-2,TRBV19,TGTGCCAGTAGGAGTGAGCAGTACACCGGGGAGCTGTTTTTT,CASRSEQYTGELFF
14,.,few,TRBJ2-2,TRBV5-1,TGCGCCAGCAGCTTTGACAAAATCACCGGGGAGCTGTTTTTT,CASSFDKITGELFF
16,.,.,TRBJ1-2,TRBV7-3,TGTGCTAGCAGCTCCGCGACCATAACAGGAGACTATGGCTACACCTTC,CASSSATITGDYGYTF
14,TRBD1,.,TRBJ1-2,TRBV7-9,TGTGCCAGCAGCCGGGACAGGCCTAACTATGGCTACACCTTC,CASSRDRPNYGYTF
14,.,.,TRBJ1-1,TRBV7-8,TGTGCCAGCAGCCAACAGGGTTACGGGACTGAAGCTTTCTTT,CASSQQGYGTEAFF
15,.,.,TRBJ2-6,TRBV29-1,TGCAGCGTTGGGACGGCAAGCTCTGGGGCCAACGTCCTGACTTTC,CSVGTASSGANVLTF
14,.,many,TRBJ1-5,TRBV10-3,TGTGCCATCAGTGTGGATATGGCCGGCCAGCCCCAGCATTTT,CAISVDMAGQPQHF
14,.,once,TRBJ2-2,TRBV10-3,TGTGCCATCAGTGAGACAGAAGCCACCGGGGAGCTGTTTTTT,CAISETEATGELFF
17,TRBD1,many,TRBJ2-6,TRBV29-1,TGCAGCGTCAGACTAGGACAGGGCCCCCCTGGGGCCAACGTCCTGACTTTC,CSVRLGQGPPGANVLTF
15,.,.,TRBJ1-3,TRBV7-2,TGTGCCAGCAGCCGAGACATTCTCTCTGGAAACACCATATATTTT,CASSRDILSGNTIYF
13,.,many,TRBJ1-2,TRBV10-3,TGTGCCATCCCCATACAGGGAGGCCATGGCTACACCTTC,CAIPIQGGHGYTF
13,.,.,TRBJ2-7,TRBV2,TGTGCCGGCCGACAGGGACTATCTTACGAGCAGTACTTC,CAGRQGLSYEQYF
13,TRBD1,.,TRBJ1-4,TRBV5-4,TGTGCCAGCAGCCCGGACAGGGGACGGAAACTGTTTTTT,CASSPDRGRKLFF
13,.,many,TRBJ1-2,TRBV5-1,TGCGCCAGCAGCTTGGGCTGGAACTATGGCTACACCTTC,CASSLGWNYGYTF
15,TRBD2,many,TRBJ2-7,TRBV7-9,TGTGCCAGCAGCCGCAGCGGGATAAGCTCCTACGAGCAGTACTTC,CASSRSGISSYEQYF